The present T cell receptor beta chain was sequenced within a study of T-cell reconstitution after alpha-beta-depleted transplantation in children. A few counts support this clonotype. It was with unique molecular identifiers that the TCRbeta library was prepared. TCRdb processed the PCR reads anew with MiXCR; each CDR3 protein has one entry. This table holds around 250,000 distinct CDR3 sequences, roughly 9.5% found once. Per germline, CDR1 ENHRY and CDR2 SYGVKD. The CDR3 covers 15 residues. Losses at the gene ends were 2 bases for V and 5 bases for J; bases not matched to a gene: 6. V usage is TRBV10-3 and J usage is TRBJ1-1; 9 positions agree with TRBD1. This receptor was taken from a human donor who donated a stem cell graft to a child with SCID. Sample: PBMCs from the stem cell graft donor, taken from the stem cell graft. The DNA of the CDR3 is TGTGCCATCAGTGAGACAGGGGGCCGGGGGACTGAAGCTTTCTTT. Encoded protein: CAISETGGRGTEAFF.